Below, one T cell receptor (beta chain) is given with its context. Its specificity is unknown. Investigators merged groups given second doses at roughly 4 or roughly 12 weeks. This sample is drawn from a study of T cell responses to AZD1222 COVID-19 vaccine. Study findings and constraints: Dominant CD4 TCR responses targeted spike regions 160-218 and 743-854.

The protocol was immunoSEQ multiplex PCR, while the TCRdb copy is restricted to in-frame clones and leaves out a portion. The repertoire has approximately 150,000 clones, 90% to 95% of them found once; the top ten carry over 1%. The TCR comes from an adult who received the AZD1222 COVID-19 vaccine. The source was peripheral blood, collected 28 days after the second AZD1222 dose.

CDR3 in amino acids: CATSREGPGGEQFF. CDR3 DNA sequence: TGTGCCACCAGCCGGGAGGGACCCGGGGGTGAGCAGTTCTTC. The V call is TRBV15, the J call TRBJ2-1, with 8 positions matching TRBD2. Per the germline V gene, CDR1 is LNHNV and CDR2 is YYDKDF (reference sequence). J lost 9 bases, V lost 5 bases, and 9 bases had no gene match. The CDR3 consists of 14 residues.